This TCR beta chain was found in a study of shared clonotypes between healthy human individuals. Study-wide points: Expectations were that clonotype sharing among donors would be affected by sequencing depth.

Assay: immunoSEQ multiplex PCR; the TCRdb copy retains only in-frame clones and omits some. The repertoire includes approximately 180,000 clones, 80% to 95% of them detected once, and roughly 0.07% sits in the top ten. This clone appeared once. The antigen is unknown. The receptor was derived from a woman aged 25 to 45 in good health. Sequenced: naive CD4+ T cells sorted from blood. Subset given: CD45RA+ positively selected.

The CDR3 is CSVRGGPSEGYNEQFF. The CDR3 DNA reads as TGCAGCGTTCGGGGGGGCCCAAGTGAAGGGTACAATGAGCAGTTCTTC. This sequence joins TRBV29-1 and TRBJ2-1; TRBD2 aligns across 8 bases. The CDR3 has 16 amino acids. The ends lost 5 bases at V and 4 bases at J; junction bases unmatched: 13. CDR1 is SQVTM and CDR2 is ANQGSEA in the germline V gene.